What follows describes a single T cell receptor beta chain. Its antigen is currently unknown. Data came from immunoSEQ multiplex PCR; TCRdb stores just in-frame clones and leaves some out. Among approximately 4,900 clones listed, 82% were seen once. The V end lost 1 base, the J end lost 4 bases, and 13 bases lay between the germline ends. The germline CDR1 and CDR2 sequences are SGHDN and FVKESK. The CDR3 has 15 residues. The data belong to a study of T cell repertoires in ileal Crohn's disease. The study's findings and limits: Compared with CD4 T cells, sorted CD8 cells carried more expanded clones.

The sample taken for sequencing was ileal tissue. The clonotype comes from an adult with Crohn's disease. V is TRBV14 and J is TRBJ1-1, with D unclear. The CDR3: CASSQGKIFSTEAFF. The CDR3 nucleotides read TGTGCCAGCAGCCAAGGCAAGATCTTTAGCACTGAAGCTTTCTTT.